This entry describes one T cell receptor beta chain. This clone was seen only a few times. The antigen this receptor binds is unknown. No per-base quality is available; no much larger clone lies one base away. This specimen comes from a study of T cell responses to AZD1222 COVID-19 vaccine (dated by TCRdb to about 2021). Describing the broader study: A total of over 230 trial participants underwent TCR sequencing, of whom roughly 210 had received two doses of AZD1222 and about 25 had received two doses of the MenACWY control vaccine. Trial participants were enrolled into age subgroups of 18-55, 56-69 and 70-plus years, which contained around 140, 26 and 57 TCR-sequenced participants, respectively.

The CDR3 regions of human TCRbeta chains were subjected to immunosequencing. As for the authors' bioinformatics: TCRs in the repertoires were compared against a reference library of SARS-CoV-2-specific TCRs that had been generated with the MIRA antigen-specificity platform. Breadth was defined as the fraction of unique TCRs that were SARS-CoV-2-associated. Depth was defined as the fraction of total T cells that were SARS-CoV-2-associated. Using the MIRA data, every spike-specific TCR was mapped to the spike region that the TCR reacted to and assigned to either a CD4 or a CD8 class. Log10-transformed breadth and depth values were compared by one-way ANOVA with Sidak's multiple comparisons tests. This is the immuneACCESS table as TCRdb keeps it, with only in-frame sequences that have V and J called. A part of the clones is gone; compared with another copy, unresolved V genes explain less than half, and the rest is unexplained. V and J calls and clone size are copied from that table; D and trimming were computed from the DNA. Recorded for this sample are 150,000 or so clones; roughly 90% of them occurred a single time. Roughly 5.8% of the sample is in the top ten clones.

From cysteine to phenylalanine, the CDR3 is 13 amino acids long. Of all the DNA, just the CDR3 is kept, 39 bases in frame from base 1. Trimming removed 7 bases from V and 9 bases from J; the gene matches leave 8 bases unexplained. The germline V gene specifies SQVTM as CDR1 and ANQGSEA as CDR2. In the paper's terms, the time point label means: baseline before first vaccination. What this sample's treatment or condition label stands for: meningococcal conjugate vaccine given as trial control. Vaccinee samples came from UK trials COV001 and COV002, including a single-blind randomized controlled phase 2/3 trial of AZD1222 (ChAdOx1 nCoV-19) in healthy adults. For TCRbeta chain sequencing, PBMC samples from trial participants were taken at day 0 and at day 28 after the second dose. Study-wide findings and limitations: Participants were mostly white British and included more females than males, and it was suggested by the authors that clonal diversity may have been underestimated. Conclusions about previously exposed vaccinees were limited because only six or seven AZD1222 recipients were SARS-CoV-2 seropositive at baseline. After two AZD1222 doses, both the breadth and the depth of spike-specific TCRs were significantly higher than at day 0 and than in MenACWY recipients. Vaccine-associated CD4 TCRs spanned the whole spike protein, with dominant responses in regions 160-218 and 743-854. Because no samples from the day 14 peak response were available, repertoires could be characterized only after the peak T cell response. The 56-69-year group was small, and its depth increase did not reach significance, likely because of low power. Nearly half of unique spike-specific TCRs reportedly recognized epitopes outside regions mutated in the B.1.351 and B.1.1.7 variants.

The input for sequencing was peripheral blood, taken on day 0 of MenACWY control vaccination. This TCR was recovered from an adult in good health. The chain is made from TRBV29-1 and TRBJ1-6, and 8 junctional nucleotides match TRBD1. The CDR3 corresponds to CSAVTGEGSPLHF. The DNA sequence is TGCAGCGCCGTGACAGGGGAAGGTTCACCCCTCCACTTT.